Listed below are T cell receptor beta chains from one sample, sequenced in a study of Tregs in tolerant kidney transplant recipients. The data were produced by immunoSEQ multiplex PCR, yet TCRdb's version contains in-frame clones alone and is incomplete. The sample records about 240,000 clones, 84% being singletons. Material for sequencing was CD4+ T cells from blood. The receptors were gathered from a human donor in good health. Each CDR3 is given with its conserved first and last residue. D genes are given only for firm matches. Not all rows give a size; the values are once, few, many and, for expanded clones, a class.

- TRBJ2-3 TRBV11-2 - TGTGCCAGCAGCTTAGGAAGAGGGAGAGATTACACAGATACGCAGTATTTT CASSLGRGRDYTDTQYF
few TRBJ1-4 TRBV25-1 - TGTGCCAGCAGTGAATATCAGCGAGCTGAAAAACTGTTTTTT CASSEYQRAEKLFF
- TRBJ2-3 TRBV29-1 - TGCAGCGTTCCGACGGACAGCCTGGATACGCAGTATTTT CSVPTDSLDTQYF
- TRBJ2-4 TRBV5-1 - TGCGCCAGCAGCTTGGGACTAGATCAGATCAAAAACATTCAGTACTTC CASSLGLDQIKNIQYF
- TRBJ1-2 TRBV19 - TGTGCCAGTAGTCCCCCGACGGGGGCTAACTATGGCTACACCTTC CASSPPTGANYGYTF
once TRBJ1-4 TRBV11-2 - TGTGCCAGCAGCCCCGCGCAGACTAATGAAAAACTGTTTTTT CASSPAQTNEKLFF
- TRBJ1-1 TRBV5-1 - TGCGCCAGCAGCTGGATGGGCGGACGGACGAACACTGAAGCTTTCTTT CASSWMGGRTNTEAFF
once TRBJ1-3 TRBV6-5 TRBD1 TGTGCCAGCAGTGAGGGGGCGGGAAACACCATATATTTT CASSEGAGNTIYF
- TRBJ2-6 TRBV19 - TGTGCCAGTACAGTTGCGTCGACTGGGGCCAACGTCCTGACTTTC CASTVASTGANVLTF
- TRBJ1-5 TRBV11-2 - TGTGCCAGCAGCCCCGGCACGGGCGGGCCCCAGCATTTT CASSPGTGGPQHF
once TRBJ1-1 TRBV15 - TGTGCCACCAGCAGGTTCCCGGGGCCTGAAGCTTTCTTT CATSRFPGPEAFF
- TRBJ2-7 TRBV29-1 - TGCAGCGTTGAGGGGGGCTCTCACTACGAGCAGTACTTC CSVEGGSHYEQYF
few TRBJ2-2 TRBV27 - TGTGCCAGCAGTTTAGGGGCAGGGCGGCCGTCTAGCACCGGGGAGCTGTTTTTT CASSLGAGRPSSTGELFF
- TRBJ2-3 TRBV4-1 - TGCGCCAGCAGCCAAGGCGTATTCAACCTAGGGCCCGGCCGCACAGATACGCAGTATTTT CASSQGVFNLGPGRTDTQYF
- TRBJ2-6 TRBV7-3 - TGTGCCAGCAGCAACCCTGGGGCCAACGTCCTGACTTTC CASSNPGANVLTF
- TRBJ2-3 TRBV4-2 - TGTGCCAGCAGAGGAGCGGACACAGATACGCAGTATTTT CASRGADTDTQYF
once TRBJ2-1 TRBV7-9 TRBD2 TGTGCCAGCAGCTTCACCGGGGGGGAGCAGTTCTTC CASSFTGGEQFF
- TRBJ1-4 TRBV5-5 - TGTGCCAGCAGCCCGAAGGGCAGTGAAAAACTGTTTTTT CASSPKGSEKLFF
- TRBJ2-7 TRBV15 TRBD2 TGTGCCACCAGCAGAGATCGGACTAGCGCGACCAAGCAGTACTTC CATSRDRTSATKQYF
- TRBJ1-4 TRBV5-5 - TGTGCCAGCAGCTTGGGGCAGACCTCAACTAATGAAAAACTGTTTTTT CASSLGQTSTNEKLFF
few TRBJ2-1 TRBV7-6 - TGTGCCAGCAGCACACGAGGGATCAATGAGCAGTTCTTC CASSTRGINEQFF
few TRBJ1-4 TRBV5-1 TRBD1 TGCGCCAGCAGCTCAGGGGCAGGGGGCGGTGAAAAACTGTTTTTT CASSSGAGGGEKLFF
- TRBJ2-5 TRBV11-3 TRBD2 TGTGCCAGCAGCTGGTCCGGGACTAACCAAGAGACCCAGTACTTC CASSWSGTNQETQYF
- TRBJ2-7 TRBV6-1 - TGTGCCAGCAGTGAAGGCGGGTTCTCCTACGAGCAGTACTTC CASSEGGFSYEQYF
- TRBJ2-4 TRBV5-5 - TGTGCCAGCAGCCCTACCAAGGAGAACATTCAGTACTTC CASSPTKENIQYF
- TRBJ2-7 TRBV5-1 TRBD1 TGCGCCAGCAGCGACGGACAGGGGGCCCAGAACGAGCAGTACTTC CASSDGQGAQNEQYF
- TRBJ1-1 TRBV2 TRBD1 TGTGCCAGCAGTGTACAGGGGAAGGACACTGAAGCTTTCTTT CASSVQGKDTEAFF
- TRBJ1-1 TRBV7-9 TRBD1 TGTGCCAGCAGGCATCTCCCGGGACAGCTGAACACTGAAGCTTTCTTT CASRHLPGQLNTEAFF
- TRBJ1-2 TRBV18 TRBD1 TGTGCCAGCTCACCAAGAGGACAGGCGACTAACTATGGCTACACCTTC CASSPRGQATNYGYTF
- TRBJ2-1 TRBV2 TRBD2 TGTGCCAGCAGTGTAAGGACTAGCGGTTACAATGAGCAGTTCTTC CASSVRTSGYNEQFF
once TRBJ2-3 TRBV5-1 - TGCGCCAGCAGCTTGGTCGGGAGCACAGATACGCAGTATTTT CASSLVGSTDTQYF
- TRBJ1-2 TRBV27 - TGTGCCAGCAGCCCCGGACAGTGGTATGGCTACACCTTC CASSPGQWYGYTF
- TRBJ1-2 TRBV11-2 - TGTGCCAGCAGCTTTAGTGCCGGGACAAACTATGGCTACACCTTC CASSFSAGTNYGYTF
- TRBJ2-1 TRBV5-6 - TGTGCCAGCAGCTTGGTAGGAGCCTACAATGAGCAGTTCTTC CASSLVGAYNEQFF
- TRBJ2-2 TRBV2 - TGTGCCAGCAGTGAAGCCGGGGGAATGTACGCCGGGGAGCTGTTTTTT CASSEAGGMYAGELFF
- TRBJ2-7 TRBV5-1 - TGCGCCAGCAGCCCACGGGGGGCTAACCTCCCACCCTACGAGCAGTACTTC CASSPRGANLPPYEQYF